This T cell receptor beta chain was profiled in a study of blood T cell repertoires in COVID-19. Study details: Some COVID-19 samples were acute and others convalescent; all came from the United States, Italy and Spain. From T cells, B-cell-depleted T cells, or PBMCs came the material, which was cDNA or gDNA.

In the source study's methods: How many nucleated cells were present was estimated from reference gene primer amplification. Clones were sequenced by immunoSEQ multiplex PCR, and TCRdb holds only the in-frame ones, with some missing. V and J calls plus clone size are reproduced from that table; the DNA served to infer D and trimming. The sample consists of about 280,000 clones, about 89% of them appearing once. The CDR3 contains 15 residues. The germline V gene has CDR1 SNHLY and CDR2 FYNNEI. The V gene end was trimmed by 5 bases and the J gene end by 5 bases; junction bases not matched to a gene: 6.

The sample comprised peripheral blood. The TCR originated in a man between 45 and 60 years old with acute or convalescent COVID-19. The chain recombines TRBV2 with TRBJ1-4, with 9 bases lining up with TRBD1. The CDR3 sequence: CASSQRGTGNEKLFF. The CDR3 DNA follows: TGTGCCAGCAGTCAGCGTGGGACAGGGAATGAAAAACTGTTTTTT.